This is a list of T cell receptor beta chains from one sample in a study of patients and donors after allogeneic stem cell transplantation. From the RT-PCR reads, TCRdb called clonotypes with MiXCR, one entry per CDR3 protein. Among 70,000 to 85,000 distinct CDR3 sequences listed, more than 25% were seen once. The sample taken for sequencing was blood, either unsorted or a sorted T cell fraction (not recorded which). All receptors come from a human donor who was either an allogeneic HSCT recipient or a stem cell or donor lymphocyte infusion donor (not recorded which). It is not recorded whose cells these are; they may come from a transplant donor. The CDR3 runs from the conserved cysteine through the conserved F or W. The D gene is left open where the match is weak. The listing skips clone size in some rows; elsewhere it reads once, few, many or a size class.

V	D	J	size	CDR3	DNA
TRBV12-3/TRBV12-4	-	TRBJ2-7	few	CASSGDYRDEQYF	TGTGCCAGCAGCGGGGACTACAGGGACGAGCAGTACTTC
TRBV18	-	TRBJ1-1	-	CASSSNAGGGNTEAFF	TGTGCCAGCTCCTCGAACGCGGGCGGGGGGAACACTGAAGCTTTCTTT
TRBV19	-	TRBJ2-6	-	CASSRDFTQAGANVLTF	TGTGCCAGTAGTAGAGATTTCACCCAGGCTGGGGCCAACGTCCTGACTTTC
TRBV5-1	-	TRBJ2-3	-	CASSLYRAVDTQYF	TGCGCCAGCAGCTTGTACAGGGCGGTAGATACGCAGTATTTT
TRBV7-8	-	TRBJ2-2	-	CASSLAMAGPGELFF	TGTGCCAGCAGCTTAGCAATGGCCGGGCCCGGGGAGCTGTTTTTT
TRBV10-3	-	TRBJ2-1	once	CVISGEGRGYNEQFF	TGTGTCATCTCTGGAGAGGGAAGGGGCTACAATGAGCAGTTCTTC
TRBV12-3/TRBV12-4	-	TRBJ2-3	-	CASRLQNTDTQYF	TGTGCCAGCAGACTTCAGAACACAGATACGCAGTATTTT
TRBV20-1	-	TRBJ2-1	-	CSAQNNEQFF	TGCAGTGCTCAGAACAATGAGCAGTTCTTC
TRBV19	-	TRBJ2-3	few	CASSGAGTDTQYF	TGTGCCAGTAGCGGGGCCGGCACAGATACGCAGTATTTT
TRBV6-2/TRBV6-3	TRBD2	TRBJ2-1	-	CASSYPGTSRWNEQFF	TGTGCCAGCAGTTACCCCGGGACTAGCAGATGGAATGAGCAGTTCTTC
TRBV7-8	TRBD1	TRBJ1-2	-	CASSWAGQQYGYTF	TGTGCCAGCAGCTGGGCGGGACAGCAGTATGGCTACACCTTC
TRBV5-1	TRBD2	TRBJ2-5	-	CASSLAGTTETQYF	TGCGCCAGCAGCTTGGCAGGGACTACAGAGACCCAGTACTTC
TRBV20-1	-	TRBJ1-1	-	CSAGGLSAGVTEAFF	TGCAGTGCTGGAGGCCTCTCTGCAGGGGTTACTGAAGCTTTCTTT
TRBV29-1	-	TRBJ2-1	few	CSGFRAPSSYNEQFF	TGCAGCGGTTTCCGGGCCCCTAGCTCCTACAATGAGCAGTTCTTC
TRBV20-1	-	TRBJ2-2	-	CSARDTATGELFF	TGCAGTGCTAGAGATACAGCGACCGGGGAGCTGTTTTTT
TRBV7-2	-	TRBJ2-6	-	CASSVNSGANVLTF	TGTGCCAGCAGCGTCAATTCTGGGGCCAACGTCCTGACTTTC
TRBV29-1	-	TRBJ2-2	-	CSVFPGARPGELFF	TGCAGCGTTTTTCCCGGGGCGAGGCCCGGGGAGCTGTTTTTT
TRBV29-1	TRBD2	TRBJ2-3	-	CSVRGSGGTDTQYF	TGCAGCGTTCGGGGTAGCGGGGGCACAGATACGCAGTATTTT
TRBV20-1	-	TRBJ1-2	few	CSAKQGPPKGGYTF	TGCAGTGCAAAACAAGGACCCCCAAAGGGTGGCTACACCTTC
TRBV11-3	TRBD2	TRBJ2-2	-	CASSWTSGSTGELFF	TGTGCCAGCAGTTGGACTAGCGGGAGCACCGGGGAGCTGTTTTTT
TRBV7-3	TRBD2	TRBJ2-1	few	CASSFGLASYNEQFF	TGTGCCAGCAGCTTCGGACTAGCCAGCTACAATGAGCAGTTCTTC
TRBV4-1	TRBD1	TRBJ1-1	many	CASSQEDRGGAEAFF	TGCGCCAGCAGCCAGGAGGACAGGGGAGGGGCTGAAGCTTTCTTT
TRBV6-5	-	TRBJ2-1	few	CASSYSGQNTNEQFF	TGTGCCAGCAGTTACTCCGGGCAGAATACCAATGAGCAGTTCTTC
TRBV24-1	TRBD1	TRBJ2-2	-	CATSDYERTGNTGELFF	TGTGCCACCAGTGATTATGAGAGGACAGGGAACACCGGGGAGCTGTTTTTT
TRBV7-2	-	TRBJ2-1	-	CASSLRNNYNEQFF	TGTGCCAGCAGCTTAAGGAACAACTACAATGAGCAGTTCTTC
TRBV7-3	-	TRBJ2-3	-	CASSPLGAPLDTQYF	TGTGCCAGCAGCCCGTTGGGGGCACCCCTGGATACGCAGTATTTT
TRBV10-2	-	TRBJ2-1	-	CASSESRRTLFF	TGCGCCAGCAGTGAGTCAAGGCGGACCCTGTTCTTC
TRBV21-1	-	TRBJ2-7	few	CASSLTGTVYEQYF	TGTGCCAGCAGCCTTACGGGCACCGTCTACGAGCAGTACTTC
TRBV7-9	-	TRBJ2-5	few	CASSPTTEETQYF	TGTGCCAGCAGCCCCACAACCGAAGAGACCCAGTACTTC
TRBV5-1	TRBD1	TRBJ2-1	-	CASSFGTGESNEQFF	TGCGCCAGCAGCTTCGGGACAGGGGAGTCCAATGAGCAGTTCTTC
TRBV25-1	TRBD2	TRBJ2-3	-	CASSGSGGGDTQYF	TGTGCCAGCAGTGGGAGCGGCGGGGGAGATACGCAGTATTTT
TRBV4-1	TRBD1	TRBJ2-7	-	CASKAKWTGTYEQYF	TGCGCCAGCAAAGCCAAGTGGACAGGGACCTACGAGCAGTACTTC
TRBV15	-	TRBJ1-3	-	CAVTSGDSVSGNTIYF	TGTGCCGTAACCAGCGGAGACAGCGTCTCTGGAAACACCATATATTTT
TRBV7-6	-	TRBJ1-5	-	CASSLGSGAVSNQPQHF	TGTGCCAGCAGCTTAGGCTCAGGGGCTGTAAGCAATCAGCCCCAGCATTTT
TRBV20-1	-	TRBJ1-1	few	CSARYRDPSPSSEAFF	TGCAGTGCTAGATACCGGGACCCATCTCCTTCCTCTGAAGCTTTCTTT
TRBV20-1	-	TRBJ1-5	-	CSAPTSRGGNQPQHF	TGCAGTGCCCCCACGTCCAGGGGAGGCAATCAGCCCCAGCATTTT